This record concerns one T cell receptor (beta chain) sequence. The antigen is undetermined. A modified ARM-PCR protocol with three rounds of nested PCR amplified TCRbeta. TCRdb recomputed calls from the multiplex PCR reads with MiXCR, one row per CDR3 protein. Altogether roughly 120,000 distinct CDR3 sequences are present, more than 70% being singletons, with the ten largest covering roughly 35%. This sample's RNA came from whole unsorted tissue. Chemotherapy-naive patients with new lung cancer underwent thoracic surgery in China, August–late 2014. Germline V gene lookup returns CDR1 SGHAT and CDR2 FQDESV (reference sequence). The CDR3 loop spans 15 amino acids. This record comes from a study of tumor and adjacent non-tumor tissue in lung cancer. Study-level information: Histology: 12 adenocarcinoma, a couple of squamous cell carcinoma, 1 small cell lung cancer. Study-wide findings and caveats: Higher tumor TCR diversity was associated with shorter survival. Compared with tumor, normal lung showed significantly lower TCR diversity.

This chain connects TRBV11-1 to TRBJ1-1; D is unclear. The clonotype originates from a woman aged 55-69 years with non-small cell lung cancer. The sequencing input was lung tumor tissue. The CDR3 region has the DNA TGTGCTGGCAGCTTGGAGAGACACCTGAACACTGAAGCTTTCTTT. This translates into CAGSLERHLNTEAFF.